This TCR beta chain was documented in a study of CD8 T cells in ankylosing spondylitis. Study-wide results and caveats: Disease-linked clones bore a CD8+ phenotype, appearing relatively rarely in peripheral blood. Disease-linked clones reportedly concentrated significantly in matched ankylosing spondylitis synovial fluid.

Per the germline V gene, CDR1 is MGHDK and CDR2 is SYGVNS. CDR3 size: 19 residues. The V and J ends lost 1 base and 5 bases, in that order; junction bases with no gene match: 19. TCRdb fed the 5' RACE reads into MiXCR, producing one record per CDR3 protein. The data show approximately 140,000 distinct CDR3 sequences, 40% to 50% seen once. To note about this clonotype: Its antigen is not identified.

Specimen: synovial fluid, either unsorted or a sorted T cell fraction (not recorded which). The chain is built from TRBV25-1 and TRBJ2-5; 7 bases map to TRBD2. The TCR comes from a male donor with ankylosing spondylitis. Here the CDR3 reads CASSEWQRMSGRRGETQYF. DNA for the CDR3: TGTGCCAGCAGTGAATGGCAGAGAATGTCCGGGAGGCGGGGGGAGACCCAGTACTTC.